Included here is one T cell receptor (beta chain) sequence, with context. Its antigen is not identified. This entry comes from a study of T cells expressing NK-cell markers. Broader study findings: These same clonotypes (in several donors) also led the CD3+CD56-NKG2C+ fraction.

There are 16 residues in the CDR3. TCRdb reprocessed the 5' RACE reads, with one entry per CDR3 protein and no DNA. Recorded for this sample: about 400,000 distinct CDR3 sequences. The source of this sequence is a woman in her forties or fifties in good health. What was sequenced was blood T cells: a sorted CD56 or NKG2C T cell subset, CD4+ or CD8+ T cells, or bulk PBMC T cells (not recorded which). V gene TRBV12-3 or TRBV12-4 combines with J gene TRBJ2-2; TCRdb outputs TRBD2, but without DNA this stays unchecked. The CDR3 reads CASSGLAGPLAGELFF.